This TCR beta chain derives from a study of early T cells in non-severe SARS-CoV-2 infection listed by TCRdb under 2021. Study-level background: TCR sequencing used bulk RNA from unsorted whole blood, so alpha and beta chains could not be paired.

This clonotype has a handful of counts. Which antigen it targets is not known. No clone much larger than this one lies a single base away; base qualities are absent. The protocol used for the library was 5' RACE. This sample was sequenced with a NextSeq 500. In the TCR library protocol, unique molecular identifiers were attached to individual cDNA molecules to correct for PCR bias and sequencing error. Both TCR alpha and beta chains were sequenced, and tight co-correlation was observed between alpha and beta sequence abundances in each sample. In the authors' own workflow: Decombinator V4 was used to perform V gene, J gene and CDR3 annotation of TCR sequences. TCRs were defined as expanded if a significant change between any two time points was detected under a Poisson model with p below 0.0001. TCR abundances were normalised to the total number of TCRs sequenced per sample and expressed as counts per million. TRAV1-2 paired with TRAJ12, TRAJ20 or TRAJ33 defined MAIT TCRs, while TRAV10 paired with TRAJ18 defined iNKT TCRs. VDJdb, accessed 1 November 2021, was searched for CMV, EBV and SARS-CoV-2 annotated TCRs, with TCRs annotated for multiple antigens excluded. TCRdb redid the processing of the public reads, applying fastp at Q25 and MiXCR, and retained in-frame beta chains. Rows with one shared CDR3 protein collapse into an entry with the most common genes and DNA. The V and J calls and clone size are TCRdb's, not the authors'. Present in this sample are about 50,000 distinct CDR3 sequences, approximately 9% of which were seen just once. The top ten clonotypes cover roughly 5.5% of the sample.

Overall study outcomes, separate from this receptor: VDJdb matching was skewed toward anti-spike CD8 responses and likely underestimated virus-specific expansions by missing private and CD4 specificities.

After removal of 1 base from V and 3 bases from J, the junction retains 3 bases not matched to a gene. Sequences DFQATT (CDR1) and SNEGSKA (CDR2) are obtained from the germline V gene (reference sequence). The CDR3 starts with the cysteine, ends with the phenylalanine, and has 15 residues. This entry keeps only the CDR3 DNA: 45 bases, framed from base 1. A case-control design nested within a healthcare worker cohort in London, UK, was used, with weekly nasopharyngeal swab PCR tests and blood sampling performed. Healthcare workers were enrolled in the week of the UK lockdown, from 23 to 31 March 2020, and were followed every week for up to roughly 16 weeks.

The V and J genes are TRBV20-1 and TRBJ2-3; the junction holds 11 bases that match TRBD2. The clonotype originates from an adult who was a healthcare worker with PCR-confirmed SARS-CoV-2 infection or an uninfected control (not recorded which). Sequencing was performed on whole blood, taken at baseline. The CDR3 region reads CSARAGTSGTDTQYF. The DNA is as follows: TGCAGTGCTAGAGCAGGGACTAGCGGTACAGATACGCAGTATTTT.